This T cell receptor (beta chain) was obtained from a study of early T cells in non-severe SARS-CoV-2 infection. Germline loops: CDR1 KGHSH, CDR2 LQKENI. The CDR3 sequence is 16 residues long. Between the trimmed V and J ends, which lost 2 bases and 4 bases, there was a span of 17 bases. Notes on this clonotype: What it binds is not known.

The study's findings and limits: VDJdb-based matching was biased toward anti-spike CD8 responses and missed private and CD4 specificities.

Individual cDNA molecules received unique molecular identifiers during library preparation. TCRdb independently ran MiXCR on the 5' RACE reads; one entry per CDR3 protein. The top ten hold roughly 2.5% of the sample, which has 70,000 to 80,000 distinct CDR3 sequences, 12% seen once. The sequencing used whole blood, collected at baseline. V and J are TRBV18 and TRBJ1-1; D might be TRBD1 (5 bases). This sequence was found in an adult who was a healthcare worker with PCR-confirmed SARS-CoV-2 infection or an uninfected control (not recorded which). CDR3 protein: CASSPTAQGSGTEAFF. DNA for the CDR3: TGTGCCAGCTCACCAACCGCGCAGGGTAGCGGCACTGAAGCTTTCTTT.